One sample yielded the 15 T cell receptor beta chains listed below, sequenced in a study of T cell responses to AZD1222 COVID-19 vaccine. TCRdb keeps only in-frame clones here, not all; method: immunoSEQ multiplex PCR. The data contain about 130,000 clones, about 93% of them singletons. This sample comprised peripheral blood, obtained on day 0 of AZD1222 vaccination. The receptors were gathered from an adult in good health.

This clone was found once. V is TRBV6-5 and J is TRBJ1-1; D is unclear. Germline assignment: CDR1 MNHEY and CDR2 SVGAGI. This CDR3 has 15 residues. Trimming removed 2 bases from V and 0 bases from J, with 10 bases in between. This CDR3 is CASSYSHALNTEAFF. CDR3 DNA: TGTGCCAGCAGTTACAGTCACGCTTTGAACACTGAAGCTTTCTTT.

The gene calls are TRBV19 and TRBJ1-5; perhaps TRBD1 as D (5 bases). CDR3 size: 13 residues. The germline V and J ends were trimmed by 7 bases and 6 bases, with 13 bases remaining between them. Per germline, CDR1 LNHDA and CDR2 SQIVND (reference sequence). The CDR3 loop reads CASTHRGGQPQHF. Written as DNA, the CDR3 is TGTGCCAGTACCCATCGGGGGGGTCAGCCCCAGCATTTT.

In its sample, this clone was seen a few times. V and J are TRBV19 and TRBJ1-3; TRBD1 matches at 7 bases. In germline, CDR1 is LNHDA, CDR2 SQIVND (reference sequence). V was pared by 4 bases and J by 8 bases, with 2 bases of the junction left unmatched. This CDR3 contains 12 residues. CDR3 DNA sequence: TGTGCCAGTAGTACCAGGGGGGACACCATATATTTT. Its translation: CASSTRGDTIYF.

In DNA form, the CDR3 reads TGTGCCAGCAGCTTGGTGGCTTCCCGCGAGCAGTACTTC. This translates into CASSLVASREQYF. The chain is built from TRBV5-4 and TRBJ2-7; D not resolved. V was pared by 0 bases and J by 6 bases, with 10 bases between. CDR1 and CDR2 (germline): SGHNT, YYREEE (reference sequence). This CDR3 spans 13 amino acids.

The chain uses TRBV4-1 and TRBJ1-1, with D possibly matching TRBD1 (6 bases). This CDR3 spans 16 amino acids. Germline CDR1 MGHRA, CDR2 YSYEKL. The V end lost 1 base, the J end lost 6 bases, and 18 bases lay between the germline ends. The DNA for the CDR3 is TGCGCCAGCAGCCAAGTCTGGACAGATGTAAACCCTGAAGCTTTCTTT. As protein: CASSQVWTDVNPEAFF.

The V and J genes are TRBV20-1 and TRBJ1-5; tentatively, D is TRBD1 (6 bases). The CDR3 covers 11 residues. The V gene lost 5 bases and the J gene lost 12 bases, with 14 bases spanning the gap. Germline CDR1 is DFQATT and CDR2 is SNEGSKA (reference sequence). CDR3 sequence: CSAVWGQVQHF. CDR3 coding DNA: TGCAGTGCTGTTTGGGGGCAGGTCCAGCATTTT.

The V and J genes are TRBV5-1 and TRBJ1-1, with no clear D. The CDR3 contains 13 residues. V was clipped by 2 bases and J by 5 bases, with 10 bases between them. Germline V gene data show CDR1 as SGHRS and CDR2 as YFSETQ. The CDR3 DNA reads as TGCGCCAGCAGCTTATTGCCGGGAACTGAAGCTTTCTTT. It yields the protein CASSLLPGTEAFF.

The J gene is TRBJ1-4, the V gene TRBV11-2; D uncertain. The CDR3 extends over 15 amino acids. Trimming cost V 5 bases and J 5 bases, with 15 bases left between them. The germline CDR1 and CDR2 sequences are SGHAT and FQNNGV. The CDR3 spells CASSPGPNLNEKLFF. As DNA, the CDR3 is TGTGCCAGCAGCCCCGGGCCGAATCTCAATGAAAAACTGTTTTTT.

In nucleotides, the CDR3 is TGTGCCAGCTCACCAAACAGGGGGAATCAGCCCCAGCATTTT. It is translated as CASSPNRGNQPQHF. The J gene is TRBJ1-5, the V gene TRBV18, with 8 positions matching TRBD1. The CDR3 contains 14 residues. CDR1 and CDR2 from the germline V gene are KGHSH and LQKENI. Germline trimming cut 2 bases from V and 4 bases from J; bases unmatched to any gene: 1.

The V and J genes are TRBV18 and TRBJ1-2; tentative D call: TRBD1 (5 bases). This CDR3 is 12 amino acids long. Germline V CDR1 and CDR2: KGHSH, LQKENI. Between the trimmed V and J ends, which lost 3 bases and 4 bases, there was a span of 6 bases. The CDR3 reads CASSPDSYGYTF. CDR3 bases: TGTGCCAGCTCACCCGACAGCTATGGCTACACCTTC. Looking up the rest from reference TRBV18 and TRBJ1-2 gives the full variable domain: NAGVMQNPRHLVRRRGQEARLRCSPMKGHSHVYWYRQLPEEGLKFMVYLQKENIIDESGMPKERFSAEFPKEGPSILRIQQVVRGDSAAYFCASSPDSYGYTFGSGTRLTVV.

The chain recombines TRBV19 with TRBJ1-5; D not certain. Germline assignment: CDR1 LNHDA and CDR2 SQIVND (reference sequence). The CDR3 extends over 15 amino acids. V lost 3 bases and J lost 1, with 10 bases in between. In DNA form, the CDR3 reads TGTGCCAGTAGTATTAGCCGGCAGAGCAATCAGCCCCAGCATTTT. This gives the protein CASSISRQSNQPQHF. The variable domain in full, with the rest retrieved from reference TRBV19 and TRBJ1-5, is DGGITQSPKYLFRKEGQNVTLSCEQNLNHDAMYWYRQDPGQGLRLIYYSQIVNDFQKGDIAEGYSVSREKKESFPLTVTSAQKNPTAFYLCASSISRQSNQPQHFGDGTRLSIL.

The V and J genes are TRBV7-8 and TRBJ1-5, with unresolved D. Per the germline V gene, CDR1 is SGHVS and CDR2 is FQNEAQ. The V end lost 4 bases, the J end lost 6 bases, and 16 bases lay between the germline ends. The CDR3 has 15 residues. As DNA, the CDR3 is TGTGCCAGCAGCTCCCGCGGGAGCGAAGGTCAGCCCCAGCATTTT. This gives the protein CASSSRGSEGQPQHF.

V usage is TRBV11-2 and J usage is TRBJ1-2; no reliable D call. The V gene lost 5 bases and the J gene lost 2 bases, with 12 bases spanning the gap. This CDR3 comprises 14 residues. The germline CDR1 and CDR2 sequences are SGHAT and FQNNGV. The chain's CDR3 is CASSRNVGNYGYTF. The CDR3 DNA reads as TGTGCCAGCAGCCGCAACGTGGGGAACTATGGCTACACCTTC.

This chain joins TRBV7-9 and TRBJ2-1; D unresolved. CDR3 size: 13 residues. Germline CDR1 is SEHNR and CDR2 is FQNEAQ (reference sequence). Between the trimmed V and J ends, which lost 5 bases and 7 bases, there was a span of 12 bases. The CDR3 sequence is CASSPLQGNEQFF. CDR3 DNA: TGTGCCAGCAGCCCTCTACAAGGGAATGAGCAGTTCTTC.

The CDR3 loop reads CASSKGARPQHF. The CDR3 DNA reads as TGCGCCAGCAGTAAGGGGGCTCGGCCCCAGCATTTT. This sequence joins TRBV10-2 and TRBJ1-5; the match to TRBD1 covers 7 bases. The CDR3 totals 12 residues. Germline V gene lookup returns CDR1 WSHSY and CDR2 SAAADI. The V segment lost 5 bases and the J segment 9 bases; nucleotides outside the gene matches: 4.